This record concerns one TCR beta chain sequence. Its target is not known. The record originates from a study of T cell responses to AZD1222 COVID-19 vaccine. Study conclusions and caveats: It was only after the peak T cell response that any repertoires were sampled. Among AZD1222 vaccinees, only five to seven were seropositive at baseline. A mostly white British donor set with more females was recruited, and clonal diversity was possibly underestimated. Compared with day 0, the breadth and depth of the Spike-specific TCR repertoire rose significantly after two doses of AZD1222.

This table comes from immunoSEQ multiplex PCR, and its TCRdb copy is limited to in-frame clones, with some not included. Of over 110,000 clones listed, 85% to 95% are singletons. From germline, CDR1 is MDHEN and CDR2 SYDVKM. The CDR3 loop spans 15 amino acids. The J segment lost 1 base and the V segment lost 5 bases, leaving 5 bases of the junction unmatched. The chain employs TRBV28 and TRBJ2-3; 8 nucleotides line up with TRBD1. The receptor was isolated from an adult who had recovered from COVID-19. This specimen was peripheral blood, taken after recovery from COVID-19. The CDR3 region is CASSPWTGRTDTQYF. The CDR3 DNA reads TGTGCCAGCAGTCCATGGACAGGGCGCACAGATACGCAGTATTTT.